Given below is one T cell receptor beta chain in context. What it binds is not known. Clones were read by immunoSEQ multiplex PCR, and TCRdb kept only the in-frame ones, dropping some. The sample has tens of thousands of clones; approximately 92% are singletons. The sample is drawn from a study of cytomegalovirus exposure and HLA in healthy donors. Broader study findings: Overall, 164 TCR beta chains were annotated as cytomegalovirus-associated.

Germline assignment: CDR1 SGHTA and CDR2 FQGTGA. V dropped 2 bases and J dropped 8; count of bases not matched to a gene: 7. The CDR3 totals 15 residues. The V and J genes are TRBV7-3 and TRBJ2-1, with 9 bases identical to TRBD2. Sequenced sample: PBMCs. The TCR comes from a man aged 18 to 29 in good health and CMV-seronegative. The CDR3 DNA is TGTGCCAGCAGCTTACTACGCGGGAGGGTTGATGAGCAGTTCTTC. Its translation: CASSLLRGRVDEQFF. The full variable domain, its missing parts supplied by reference TRBV7-3 and TRBJ2-1, is GAGVSQTPSNKVTEKGKYVELRCDPISGHTALYWYRQSLGQGPEFLIYFQGTGAADDSGLPNDRFFAVRPEGSVSTLKIQRTERGDSAVYLCASSLLRGRVDEQFFGPGTRLTVL.